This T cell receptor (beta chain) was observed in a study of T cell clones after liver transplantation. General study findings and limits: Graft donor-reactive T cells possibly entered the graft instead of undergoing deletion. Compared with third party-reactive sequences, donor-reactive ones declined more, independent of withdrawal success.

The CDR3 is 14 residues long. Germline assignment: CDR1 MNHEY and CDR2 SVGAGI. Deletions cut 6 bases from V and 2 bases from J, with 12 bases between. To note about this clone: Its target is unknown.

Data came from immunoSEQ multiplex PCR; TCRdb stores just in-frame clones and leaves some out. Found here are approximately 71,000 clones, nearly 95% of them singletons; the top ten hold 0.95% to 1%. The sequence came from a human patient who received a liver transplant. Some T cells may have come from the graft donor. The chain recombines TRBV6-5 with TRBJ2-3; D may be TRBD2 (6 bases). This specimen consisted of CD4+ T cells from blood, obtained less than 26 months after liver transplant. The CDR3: CASRSGLFTDTQYF. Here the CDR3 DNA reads TGTGCCAGCAGATCGGGACTTTTCACAGATACGCAGTATTTT.